The 29 T cell receptor beta chains presented below share a single source sample, sequenced in a study of blood T cell repertoires in COVID-19. This table comes from immunoSEQ multiplex PCR, and its TCRdb copy is limited to in-frame clones, with some not included. The table records 150,000 to 200,000 clones, about 85% of them present only once. Material for sequencing was peripheral blood. These receptor sequences come from a woman aged 80 or older with acute or convalescent COVID-19.

V is TRBV12-3 or TRBV12-4 and J is TRBJ1-4; TRBD1 might be the D (6 bases). The CDR3 spans 13 residues. The ends were cut back, 7 bases at V and 5 bases at J, with 11 bases in the middle. As DNA, the CDR3 is TGTGCCAGCACCGCCGGGACAAATGAAAAACTGTTTTTT. Its protein product is CASTAGTNEKLFF.

V gene TRBV6-5 combines with J gene TRBJ1-6; D perhaps matches TRBD1 (5 bases). CDR3 size: 14 residues. CDR1 is MNHEY, CDR2 SVGAGI, per germline. The ends were cut back, 4 bases at V and 8 bases at J, with 12 bases in the middle. The CDR3 nucleotides read TGTGCCAGCAGTTTCCAGGGTGCAGATTCACCCCTCCACTTT. Its protein product is CASSFQGADSPLHF.

This clone was detected a few times. This chain links TRBV5-6 with TRBJ2-2; D is unresolved. CDR1 and CDR2 (germline): SGHDT, YYEEEE. V was shortened by 2 bases and J by 0 bases, with 14 bases between the two germline ends. The CDR3 runs 17 residues. The CDR3 DNA reads as TGTGCCAGCAGCTTACCGGGTTTCGCCGCGAACACCGGGGAGCTGTTTTTT. It codes for CASSLPGFAANTGELFF.

In this sample, this clone turned up once. V and J are TRBV5-4 and TRBJ2-3, with a weak D call TRBD1 (5 bases). The germline V gene encodes CDR1 SGHNT and CDR2 YYREEE (reference sequence). The V end lost 0 bases, the J end lost 1 base, and 12 bases lay between the germline ends. The CDR3 is made up of 16 amino acids. The CDR3 nucleotides are TGTGCCAGCAGCTTGGGCCAGGGCGAGGGCACAGATACGCAGTATTTT. Its translation is CASSLGQGEGTDTQYF.

A few counts support this clone. This chain joins TRBV2 and TRBJ1-2, with TRBD1 matching 10 bases. Germline CDR1 reads SNHLY; CDR2 reads FYNNEI. Trimming removed 5 bases from V and 6 bases from J; junction bases left unmatched: 6. The CDR3 consists of 14 residues. CDR3: CASSRDRGSDGYTF. In nucleotides, the CDR3 is TGTGCCAGCAGTAGGGACAGGGGATCCGATGGCTACACCTTC.

V is TRBV5-1 and J is TRBJ1-1; D not certain. Germline values: CDR1 SGHRS, CDR2 YFSETQ. This CDR3 is 14 amino acids long. Trimming shortened V by 6 bases and J by 5 bases, and 17 bases separated the two germline ends. This chain's CDR3 is CASKSGEASTEAFF. CDR3 DNA: TGCGCCAGCAAATCCGGGGAGGCAAGTACTGAAGCTTTCTTT. The full variable domain, in which reference TRBV5-1 and TRBJ1-1 provide the parts outside the CDR3, is KAGVTQTPRYLIKTRGQQVTLSCSPISGHRSVSWYQQTPGQGLQFLFEYFSETQRNKGNFPGRFSGRQFSNSRSEMNVSTLELGDSALYLCASKSGEASTEAFFGQGTRLTVV.

This rearrangement joins TRBV5-1 to TRBJ2-3; TRBD1 agrees at 8 bases. With 7 bases clipped from V and 0 bases from J, the junction kept 1 base outside the gene matches. CDR3 size: 13 residues. The germline V gene has CDR1 SGHRS and CDR2 YFSETQ. CDR3 sequence reads: CASRQGSTDTQYF. The CDR3 coding sequence is TGCGCCAGCCGACAGGGGAGCACAGATACGCAGTATTTT.

The chain recombines TRBV6-9 with TRBJ1-5; 7 positions agree with TRBD1. The CDR3 is 13 residues long. The germline gives CDR1 MNHGY, CDR2 SVAAGI. After removal of 2 bases from V and 9 bases from J, the junction contained 4 bases not matched to a gene. CDR3 protein: CASSYDREAPQHF. DNA of the CDR3: TGTGCCAGCAGTTATGACAGGGAGGCGCCCCAGCATTTT.

V gene TRBV29-1 combines with J gene TRBJ2-1; TRBD2 agrees at 7 bases. CDR1 and CDR2 (germline): SQVTM, ANQGSEA. V shed 1 base and J 7 bases; nucleotides not matched to a gene: 7. The CDR3 sequence is 14 residues long. CDR3 amino acids: CSVEAGREWNEQFF. The DNA of the CDR3 is TGCAGCGTTGAAGCGGGGAGGGAGTGGAATGAGCAGTTCTTC.

V is TRBV5-1 and J is TRBJ2-5, with D possibly TRBD2 on 6 matching bases. Trimming pared 0 bases from V and 5 bases from J, leaving 14 bases between. The CDR3 covers 15 residues. Germline CDR1 is SGHRS and CDR2 is YFSETQ. CDR3 nucleotides: TGCGCCAGCAGCTTGGAGGGACTTAGGTTGGAGACCCAGTACTTC. Amino acid sequence: CASSLEGLRLETQYF.

The rearrangement links TRBV4-3 to TRBJ1-2, with unresolved D. Between the trimmed V and J ends, which lost 2 bases and 4 bases, there was a span of 14 bases. Looked up from germline, CDR1 is LGHNA and CDR2 is YSLEER. There are 15 residues in the CDR3. The CDR3 DNA reads TGCGCCAGCAGCCAAAGTTCGGGATACCCCTATGGCTACACCTTC. It codes for CASSQSSGYPYGYTF.

A remark on this clone: Since a far larger clone is one base different, this is likely a read error. The chain carries TRBV27 and TRBJ1-3, with 7 bases identical to TRBD1. The CDR3 is made up of 14 amino acids. V gave up 5 bases and J gave up 0 bases; unmatched junction bases: 1. Germline V gene data show CDR1 as MNHEY and CDR2 as SMNVEV (reference sequence). CDR3 DNA sequence: TGTGCCAGCAGTCGACAGGGCTCTGGAAACACCATATATTTT. It is translated as CASSRQGSGNTIYF.

The chain has TRBV6-2 or TRBV6-3 and TRBJ1-5; possible D gene TRBD1, 5 bases. The CDR3 has 15 residues. The germline V and J ends were trimmed by 5 bases and 0 bases, with 11 bases remaining between them. Germline CDR1 reads MNHEY; CDR2 reads SVGEGT. In nucleotides, the CDR3 is TGTGCCAGCAGTCCGCTGACAGATAGCAATCAGCCCCAGCATTTT. Protein: CASSPLTDSNQPQHF.

This clone was seen only once. This sequence joins TRBV10-3 and TRBJ2-3; no reliable D call. The CDR3 extends over 10 amino acids. Trimming left V 10 bases short and J 7 bases short, with 9 bases between. Germline-derived CDR1 and CDR2 are ENHRY and SYGVKD. CDR3 coding DNA: TGTGCCACTCGCGGAAATACGCAGTATTTT. Translation: CATRGNTQYF.

In its sample, this clone was seen a few times. This chain links TRBV2 with TRBJ2-7; 7 bases fit TRBD2. V lost 3 bases, J lost 7 bases, and 9 bases stayed unmatched. CDR3 size: 14 residues. Germline values: CDR1 SNHLY, CDR2 FYNNEI. CDR3 nucleotide sequence: TGTGCCAGCAGTGAGGGTGGCGGGGGTGGAGAGCAGTACTTC. It encodes CASSEGGGGGEQYF.

The CDR3 protein is CASSVGTGAKEETQYF. The DNA for the CDR3 is TGTGCCAGCAGCGTAGGAACAGGGGCCAAAGAGGAGACCCAGTACTTC. The V and J genes are TRBV9 and TRBJ2-5; 7 bases agree with TRBD1. V shed 0 bases and J 5 bases; nucleotides not matched to a gene: 10. The CDR3 contains 16 residues. CDR1 and CDR2 from the germline V gene are SGDLS and YYNGEE.

This clone came up a few times. The rearrangement links TRBV10-3 to TRBJ2-7, with 13 bases that match TRBD2. Germline V gene sequence: CDR1 ENHRY, CDR2 SYGVKD. This CDR3 has 16 residues. J gave up 6 bases and V 11 bases, and 16 bases lay outside the gene matches. The CDR3 loop reads CAVLGTSGVGGSEQYF. For the CDR3, the DNA is TGTGCCGTCCTTGGGACTAGCGGGGTAGGCGGCTCCGAGCAGTACTTC.

The V call is TRBV6-5, the J call TRBJ2-2; 8 bases match TRBD2. CDR3 size: 16 residues. The junction had 0 bases not matched to a gene; V was cut back by 0 bases and J by 0 bases. Per germline, CDR1 MNHEY and CDR2 SVGAGI. The CDR3 here is CASSYSGLANTGELFF. CDR3 nucleotide sequence: TGTGCCAGCAGTTACTCGGGACTAGCGAACACCGGGGAGCTGTTTTTT.

By share of the sample, this clone is medium-sized. The V gene is TRBV6-5, the J gene TRBJ2-7, with 11 bases fitting TRBD1. Germline CDR1 reads MNHEY; CDR2 reads SVGAGI. Unmatched junction bases numbered 4, after V lost 4 bases and J lost 2 bases. The CDR3 totals 15 residues. DNA for the CDR3: TGTGCCAGCAGTTCTCCGGGACAGGGGGCCTACGAGCAGTACTTC. Translation gives CASSSPGQGAYEQYF.

This chain links TRBV15 with TRBJ2-7, with D possibly being TRBD2 (6 bases). Trimming removed 3 bases from V and 0 bases from J, with 15 bases in between. CDR1 LNHNV and CDR2 YYDKDF come from the germline V gene (reference sequence). CDR3 length: 16 amino acids. The CDR3 region has the DNA TGTGCCACCAGCAGGACAGCGGCGGGAAGCTCCTACGAGCAGTACTTC. Protein sequence: CATSRTAAGSSYEQYF.

V gene TRBV6-4 combines with J gene TRBJ2-3; TRBD1 matches at 8 bases. Trimming cost V 3 bases and J 0 bases; bases outside gene matches: 2. CDR3 length: 15 residues. Germline CDR1 MRHNA, CDR2 SNTAGT. CDR3 DNA: TGTGCCAGCAGTGAACGGGACAGGAGCACAGATACGCAGTATTTT. It is translated as CASSERDRSTDTQYF.

This sequence joins TRBV6-5 and TRBJ2-1; TRBD2 is a possible D gene (6 bases). CDR1 and CDR2 (germline): MNHEY, SVGAGI. The CDR3 loop spans 15 amino acids. The germline V and J ends were trimmed by 3 bases and 3 bases, with 12 bases remaining between them. CDR3 region: CASSYLREYYNEQFF. CDR3 in DNA: TGTGCCAGCAGTTATTTGCGGGAATACTACAATGAGCAGTTCTTC.

The chain combines TRBV5-1 with TRBJ1-1, with TRBD1 matching over 9 bases. This CDR3 spans 16 amino acids. The germline CDR1 and CDR2 sequences are SGHRS and YFSETQ. The junction had 8 bases not matched to a gene; V was cut back by 4 bases and J by 1 base. The CDR3 here is CASSNAGTGPNTEAFF. The CDR3 coding sequence is TGCGCCAGCAGCAACGCCGGGACAGGGCCGAACACTGAAGCTTTCTTT.

The chain has TRBV3-1 (or the pseudogene TRBV3-2) and TRBJ2-7, with TRBD2 identical over 8 bases. Losses at the gene ends were 5 bases for V and 6 bases for J; bases not matched to a gene: 3. This CDR3 comprises 12 residues. The germline V gene has CDR1 LGHDT and CDR2 YNNKEL (reference sequence). The CDR3 bases are TGTGCCAGCAGCAGGACTAGCCGCGAGCAGTACTTC. Its protein product is CASSRTSREQYF.

The rearrangement uses TRBV6-1 and TRBJ2-5; 10 bases match TRBD2. V gave up 2 bases and J gave up 3 bases; unmatched junction bases: 6. The CDR3 is 16 amino acids. Germline V gene sequence: CDR1 MNHNS, CDR2 SASEGT. The CDR3 reads CASSELGLAGEETQYF. The CDR3 DNA reads TGTGCCAGCAGTGAATTAGGGCTAGCGGGGGAAGAGACCCAGTACTTC.

A word on this clone: The junction shows a germline mismatch at one end, possibly a read error. The chain employs TRBV6-2 or TRBV6-3 and TRBJ2-1, with 8 positions matching TRBD2. This CDR3 is built from 15 residues. Per germline, CDR1 MNHEY and CDR2 SVGEGT. The CDR3 bases are TGTGCCAGCAGCTACTCGGGGGGGAGGGCCAATGAGCAGTTCTTC. Translation: CASSYSGGRANEQFF.

This clone was seen just once. DNA for the CDR3: TGCGCCAGCTCGACAGGGGGGTGGAATCAGCCCCAGCATTTT. Translation: CASSTGGWNQPQHF. V is TRBV5-1 and J is TRBJ1-5; TRBD1 agrees at 9 bases. The CDR3 covers 14 residues. Losses at the gene ends were 7 bases for V and 4 bases for J; bases not matched to a gene: 6. Looked up from germline, CDR1 is SGHRS and CDR2 is YFSETQ.

This chain links TRBV12-5 with TRBJ1-1; TRBD1 aligns across 10 bases. This CDR3 is built from 16 residues. Germline CDR1 LGHNT, CDR2 FRNRAP. The J segment lost 5 bases and the V segment lost 3 bases, leaving 9 bases of the junction unmatched. In DNA form, the CDR3 reads TGTGCTAGTGGTTTAAGGACAGGGGGAATGGGAACTGAAGCTTTCTTT. This gives the protein CASGLRTGGMGTEAFF.

V gene TRBV5-1 combines with J gene TRBJ2-3; 7 nucleotides match TRBD1. Trimming cost V 4 bases and J 2 bases; bases outside gene matches: 7. The CDR3 totals 15 residues. CDR1 is SGHRS and CDR2 is YFSETQ in the germline V gene. This CDR3 is CASSPGTVNTDTQYF. The DNA of the CDR3 is TGCGCCAGCAGCCCAGGGACAGTGAACACAGATACGCAGTATTTT. Filled out from reference TRBV5-1 and TRBJ2-3, the complete variable domain reads KAGVTQTPRYLIKTRGQQVTLSCSPISGHRSVSWYQQTPGQGLQFLFEYFSETQRNKGNFPGRFSGRQFSNSRSEMNVSTLELGDSALYLCASSPGTVNTDTQYFGPGTRLTVL.